The 9 T cell receptor beta chains listed next were all sequenced from one sample in a study of OX40 agonist ivuxolimab in advanced cancers. Clones were sequenced by immunoSEQ multiplex PCR, and TCRdb holds only the in-frame ones, with some missing. The sample lists about 67,000 clones, more than 75% occurring once. The sample here was CD4+ or CD8+ T cells sorted from blood, taken in a trial of the OX40 agonist ivuxolimab. The receptors derive from an adult with an advanced solid tumor such as melanoma, head and neck, liver or kidney cancer.

The rearrangement links TRBV2 to TRBJ2-7; 8 bases are shared with TRBD1. CDR3 length: 14 amino acids. Germline V gives CDR1 SNHLY, CDR2 FYNNEI. With 7 bases clipped from V and 6 bases from J, the junction kept 11 bases outside the gene matches. CDR3 DNA: TGTGCCAGCACACACGAGACAGGGGTTTCCGAGCAGTACTTC. This translates into CASTHETGVSEQYF.

The chain recombines TRBV11-2 with TRBJ1-4; D possibly corresponds to TRBD1 (5 bases). The ends were cut back, 5 bases at V and 8 bases at J, with 15 bases in the middle. This CDR3 contains 14 residues. Germline V gene data show CDR1 as SGHAT and CDR2 as FQNNGV. The CDR3 sequence: CASSLGQVEEKLFF. The CDR3 coding sequence is TGTGCCAGCAGCCTCGGACAAGTCGAAGAAAAACTGTTTTTT.

V gene TRBV5-6 combines with J gene TRBJ1-1; D might be TRBD1 (5 bases). Germline V gives CDR1 SGHDT, CDR2 YYEEEE. Trimming took 4 bases from V and 0 from J, leaving 16 bases between them. The CDR3 loop spans 16 amino acids. The CDR3 sequence: CASSAGHQRMNTEAFF. The DNA for the CDR3 is TGTGCCAGCAGCGCCGGACACCAGAGGATGAACACTGAAGCTTTCTTT.

The chain carries TRBV10-3 and TRBJ2-2, with D unresolved. V dropped 3 bases and J dropped 5 bases, with 13 bases sitting between them. Germline CDR1 is ENHRY and CDR2 is SYGVKD. The CDR3 totals 15 residues. The CDR3 is CAISDRQRRTGELFF. The CDR3, as DNA: TGTGCCATCAGTGATAGGCAGAGAAGGACCGGGGAGCTGTTTTTT.

The chain uses TRBV29-1 and TRBJ1-1; no clear D. This CDR3 region has 14 residues. In germline, CDR1 is SQVTM, CDR2 ANQGSEA. Between the trimmed V and J ends, which lost 6 bases and 4 bases, there was a span of 18 bases. CDR3 residues: CSVAGGVGFTEAFF. CDR3 bases: TGCAGCGTGGCCGGCGGGGTGGGATTCACTGAAGCTTTCTTT.

The count of this clone is one. The rearrangement uses TRBV7-9 and TRBJ1-1; a possible D gene is TRBD1 (6 bases). Trimming left V 2 bases short and J 4 bases short, with 14 bases between. The CDR3 contains 15 residues. Germline lookup yields CDR1 SEHNR and CDR2 FQNEAQ (reference sequence). Written as DNA, the CDR3 is TGTGCCAGCAGCTTATCGGGGGGCGCGGGCACTGAAGCTTTCTTT. It specifies CASSLSGGAGTEAFF. The variable domain in full, with the rest retrieved from reference TRBV7-9 and TRBJ1-1, is DTGVSQNPRHKITKRGQNVTFRCDPISEHNRLYWYRQTLGQGPEFLTYFQNEAQLEKSRLLSDRFSAERPKGSFSTLEIQRTEQGDSAMYLCASSLSGGAGTEAFFGQGTRLTVV.

This sequence joins TRBV18 and TRBJ2-7; 7 positions match TRBD2. The junction had 9 bases not matched to a gene; V was cut back by 3 bases and J by 1 base. The germline V gene encodes CDR1 KGHSH and CDR2 LQKENI. CDR3 length equals 16 residues. The CDR3 sequence is CASSPQTAGNSYEQYF. In DNA form, the CDR3 reads TGTGCCAGCTCACCCCAGACAGCGGGAAATTCCTACGAGCAGTACTTC.

In this sample, this clone turned up a few times. The chain is built from TRBV12-5 and TRBJ2-7; D might be TRBD2 (5 bases). The CDR3 loop spans 17 amino acids. Germline loops: CDR1 LGHNT, CDR2 FRNRAP. The germline V and J ends were trimmed by 0 bases and 0 bases, with 15 bases remaining between them. CDR3 sequence: CASGLVRFRGSSYEQYF. The CDR3 DNA reads as TGTGCTAGTGGTTTGGTACGATTCAGAGGGAGCTCCTACGAGCAGTACTTC. The full variable domain, its missing parts supplied by reference TRBV12-5 and TRBJ2-7, is DARVTQTPRHKVTEMGQEVTMRCQPILGHNTVFWYRQTMMQGLELLAYFRNRAPLDDSGMPKDRFSAEMPDATLATLKIQPSEPRDSAVYFCASGLVRFRGSSYEQYFGPGTRLTVT.

The genes are TRBV13 and TRBJ1-2; D remains ambiguous. V was pared by 2 bases and J by 0 bases, with 10 bases between. The CDR3 is 15 residues long. Germline loops: CDR1 PRHDT, CDR2 FYEKMQ (reference sequence). The CDR3 loop is CASSLREVTNYGYTF. CDR3 in DNA: TGTGCCAGCAGCTTACGGGAAGTCACTAACTATGGCTACACCTTC.